This T cell receptor beta chain was documented in a study of T cells in Graves' hyperthyroidism and ophthalmopathy. Trimming stripped 0 bases from V and 7 bases from J, with 9 bases between. This CDR3 has 14 amino acids. In germline, CDR1 is KGHDR, CDR2 SFDVKD. The sample holds a few counts of this clonotype. Authors of the study amplified TCR beta CDR3 regions from RNA transcripts. First-round RT-PCR of the TCR CDR3 relied on the HTBI primer set. TCRdb reprocessed the multiplex PCR reads via MiXCR and lists one record per CDR3 protein. The sample shows around 270,000 distinct CDR3 sequences, approximately 18% of them seen only once.

The V gene is TRBV24-1, the J gene TRBJ1-5, with D tentatively TRBD1 (6 bases). Input material: blood. This clonotype was sampled from a man aged 50-59 years with Graves' ophthalmopathy. The CDR3 bases are TGTGCCACCAGTGATTTGAACAGGGACCAGCCCCAGCATTTT. It specifies CATSDLNRDQPQHF.